Listed below are T cell receptor beta chains from one sample, sequenced in a study of blood T cells in healthy people across ages. MiXCR, run by TCRdb on the 5' RACE reads, gives a single entry per CDR3 protein. Of over 700,000 distinct CDR3 sequences listed, just under 25% are singletons. The same data also went into a second study, on T cells of mothers and their children.

Material: blood. The receptors shown here come from a boy younger than 18 in good health. Each CDR3 is given with its conserved first and last residue. A D gene is named only where the DNA matches it firmly. Some rows mark clone size as missing; the rest say once, few, many or name a class of expanded clone.

J | D | V | size | CDR3 | DNA
TRBJ2-5 | - | TRBV5-1 | few | CASSYNDLAETQYF | TGCGCCAGCAGCTATAATGACCTAGCGGAGACCCAGTACTTC
TRBJ2-5 | - | TRBV12-2 | - | CARDQTGNETQYF | TGCGCAAGAGACCAGACCGGGAACGAGACCCAGTACTTC
TRBJ2-4 | - | TRBV9 | few | CASSPSPSDTPYF | TGTGCCAGCAGCCCGAGCCCTTCGGACACACCGTACTTC
TRBJ1-2 | TRBD1 | TRBV28 | - | CASSSEGALEANYGYTF | TGTGCCAGCAGTTCTGAGGGGGCCCTTGAAGCTAACTATGGCTACACCTTC
TRBJ2-2 | TRBD2 | TRBV4-3 | - | CASNQAGGNTGELFF | TGCGCCAGCAACCAAGCGGGGGGGAACACCGGGGAGCTGTTTTTT
TRBJ1-5 | - | TRBV29-1 | - | CRSTVRPNQPQHF | TGCAGATCCACGGTGAGGCCGAATCAGCCCCAGCATTTT
TRBJ2-3 | - | TRBV4-3 | - | CASSQRPQVDTQYF | TGCGCCAGCAGCCAGCGACCGCAGGTAGATACGCAGTATTTT
TRBJ1-5 | - | TRBV15 | few | CATSRGTRQPQHF | TGTGCCACCAGCAGAGGTACCCGACAGCCCCAGCATTTT
TRBJ2-1 | - | TRBV25-1 | - | CASSEPGTLYNEQFF | TGTGCCAGCAGTGAGCCCGGGACACTATACAATGAGCAGTTCTTC
TRBJ2-7 | TRBD2 | TRBV5-8 | - | CASSFKFSGTYEQYF | TGTGCCAGCAGCTTTAAATTTAGCGGGACCTACGAGCAGTACTTC
TRBJ2-7 | - | TRBV20-1 | few | CSASPLSYEQYF | TGCAGTGCTAGCCCACTCTCCTACGAGCAGTACTTC
TRBJ2-7 | - | TRBV10-3 | few | CAISDPRGSYEQYF | TGTGCCATCAGTGACCCCAGGGGATCCTACGAGCAGTACTTC
TRBJ2-7 | - | TRBV20-1 | - | CSARTDRAYEQYF | TGCAGTGCTAGAACCGACAGAGCCTACGAGCAGTACTTC
TRBJ2-5 | - | TRBV5-1 | - | CASSSEQGAWETQYF | TGCGCCAGCAGCTCAGAGCAAGGGGCATGGGAGACCCAGTACTTC
TRBJ1-1 | - | TRBV7-8 | - | CASSLDREHSEAFF | TGTGCCAGCAGCTTAGACAGGGAACATTCTGAAGCTTTCTTT
TRBJ1-1 | - | TRBV3-1 | few | CASNLAGVRTEAFF | TGTGCCAGCAACCTGGCAGGGGTGAGGACTGAAGCTTTCTTT
TRBJ2-4 | - | TRBV12-3/TRBV12-4 | - | CASSLLTRRYLAKNIQYF | TGTGCCAGCAGTTTACTGACGCGACGATACCTAGCCAAAAACATTCAGTACTTC
TRBJ2-7 | - | TRBV4-1 | - | CASSQVTGRGYEQYF | TGCGCCAGCAGCCAAGTAACAGGGAGGGGCTACGAGCAGTACTTC
TRBJ2-7 | - | TRBV14 | - | CASSQVASILYEQYF | TGTGCCAGCAGCCAAGTGGCTAGCATACTCTACGAGCAGTACTTC
TRBJ2-7 | TRBD1 | TRBV11-2 | - | CASSATGATYEQYF | TGTGCCAGCAGCGCGACAGGGGCGACCTACGAGCAGTACTTC
TRBJ2-5 | TRBD2 | TRBV7-9 | - | CASDEGLAGNQETQYF | TGTGCCAGCGACGAGGGACTAGCGGGAAATCAAGAGACCCAGTACTTC
TRBJ2-3 | - | TRBV5-1 | - | CASSFRETDTQYF | TGCGCCAGCAGCTTCCGGGAAACAGATACGCAGTATTTT
TRBJ2-1 | - | TRBV2 | - | CASNQGPSSYNEQFF | TGTGCCAGCAACCAGGGACCGAGCTCCTACAATGAGCAGTTCTTC
TRBJ2-1 | TRBD2 | TRBV29-1 | few | CSVEAGTSGNYNEQFF | TGCAGCGTTGAAGCGGGGACTAGCGGGAACTACAATGAGCAGTTCTTC
TRBJ2-1 | TRBD1 | TRBV7-2 | few | CASSRRDRVVNEQFF | TGTGCCAGCAGCCGCCGGGACAGGGTGGTCAATGAGCAGTTCTTC
TRBJ1-4 | TRBD1 | TRBV6-1 | - | CASSARQGIDEKLFF | TGTGCCAGCAGTGCTCGACAGGGTATCGATGAAAAACTGTTTTTT
TRBJ2-3 | - | TRBV29-1 | - | CSARLQRIDDTQYF | TGCAGCGCTCGACTTCAGAGGATCGATGATACGCAGTATTTT
TRBJ1-3 | - | TRBV7-8 | - | CASSLDSTGNTIYF | TGTGCCAGCAGCTTGGACAGTACCGGAAACACCATATATTTT
TRBJ2-5 | - | TRBV6-6 | few | CASAGVSWSRETQYF | TGTGCCAGCGCAGGGGTTTCTTGGAGTAGGGAGACCCAGTACTTC
TRBJ2-6 | TRBD1 | TRBV29-1 | few | CSHQCRGSGANVLTF | TGCAGCCACCAGTGCAGGGGGTCTGGGGCCAACGTCCTGACTTTC
TRBJ1-2 | TRBD1 | TRBV20-1 | - | CSATDNRGRVYGYTF | TGCAGTGCTACTGATAACAGGGGGCGCGTCTATGGCTACACCTTC
TRBJ1-3 | - | TRBV6-2/TRBV6-3 | few | CATATASLISGNTIYF | TGTGCCACCGCAACGGCCAGCCTCATTTCTGGAAACACCATATATTTT
TRBJ1-2 | TRBD1 | TRBV7-6 | - | CASSPSGQGYGYTF | TGTGCCAGCAGCCCGTCGGGACAGGGCTATGGCTACACCTTC
TRBJ2-7 | - | TRBV6-5 | few | CASSYRPGSYEQYF | TGTGCCAGCAGTTACCGGCCGGGTTCCTACGAGCAGTACTTC
TRBJ2-1 | - | TRBV6-4 | - | CASSDWVYNEQFF | TGTGCCAGCAGTGACTGGGTGTATAATGAGCAGTTCTTC
TRBJ1-1 | - | TRBV4-2 | - | CASSQGPGPTNTEAFF | TGTGCCAGCAGCCAAGGTCCGGGACCCACTAACACTGAAGCTTTCTTT
TRBJ2-5 | - | TRBV18 | few | CASSPSQSETQYF | TGTGCCAGCTCACCGTCTCAGAGCGAGACCCAGTACTTC
TRBJ1-1 | - | TRBV15 | - | CATSRYKGAEAFF | TGTGCCACCAGCAGATACAAGGGGGCTGAAGCTTTCTTT
TRBJ2-1 | - | TRBV5-1 | few | CASGYEQFF | TGCGCCAGCGGATATGAGCAGTTCTTC
TRBJ2-1 | TRBD2 | TRBV12-3/TRBV12-4 | - | CAIILAGVGNEQFF | TGTGCCATCATTCTAGCGGGAGTTGGCAATGAGCAGTTCTTC
TRBJ2-5 | TRBD1 | TRBV7-6 | few | CASSFLGDSVETQYF | TGTGCCAGCAGCTTCCTCGGGGACAGCGTCGAGACCCAGTACTTC